This passage covers 12 T cell receptor beta chains from one sample sequenced in a study of OX40 agonist ivuxolimab in advanced cancers. Sequenced by immunoSEQ multiplex PCR; TCRdb stores in-frame clones only, minus some. Here the sample spans 9,500 to 11,000 clones, about 89% being singletons. This specimen was CD4+ or CD8+ T cells sorted from blood, taken in a trial of the OX40 agonist ivuxolimab. Every receptor here comes from an adult with an advanced solid tumor such as melanoma, head and neck, liver or kidney cancer.

V is TRBV13 and J is TRBJ2-3; 11 nucleotides agree with TRBD2. Germline V lookup: CDR1 PRHDT, CDR2 FYEKMQ (reference sequence). This CDR3 spans 16 amino acids. J lost 0 bases, V lost 5 bases, and 4 bases had no gene match. DNA for the CDR3: TGTGCCAGCAGCCACGGACTAGCGGGCAGCACAGATACGCAGTATTTT. Encoded protein: CASSHGLAGSTDTQYF.

The chain uses TRBV27 and TRBJ1-5; D unclear. With 3 bases removed from V and 6 bases from J, the gap between germline ends came to 12 bases. Germline V gives CDR1 MNHEY, CDR2 SMNVEV (reference sequence). This CDR3 region has 14 residues. The CDR3 reads CASSFWGDSQPQHF. The CDR3 region has the DNA TGTGCCAGCAGTTTTTGGGGTGATAGTCAGCCCCAGCATTTT.

Worth noting for this clone: A junction end diverges from the germline sequence, so it may reflect a read error. Other DNA sequences within the sample encode an identical CDR3. This rearrangement joins TRBV7-9 to TRBJ1-6, with D possibly being TRBD1 (5 bases). CDR3 length: 15 residues. Germline loops: CDR1 SEHNR, CDR2 FQNEAQ (reference sequence). The CDR3 sequence is CASSRVDGANSPLHF. DNA for the CDR3: TGCGCCAGCAGCAGAGTGGACGGGGCGAATTCACCCCTCCACTTT. Full variable domain (missing parts from reference TRBV7-9 and TRBJ1-6): DTGVSQNPRHKITKRGQNVTFRCDPISEHNRLYWYRQTLGQGPEFLTYFQNEAQLEKSRLLSDRFSAERPKGSFSTLEIQRTEQGDSAMYLCASSRVDGANSPLHFGNGTRLTVT.

The chain couples TRBV27 to TRBJ2-7; 8 nucleotides agree with TRBD1. The CDR3 totals 15 residues. V gave up 6 bases and J gave up 9 bases; unmatched junction bases: 16. Germline V gene lookup returns CDR1 MNHEY and CDR2 SMNVEV (reference sequence). This CDR3 is CASSNRQGRIVRQYF. CDR3 DNA: TGTGCCAGCAGCAACCGACAGGGGAGGATCGTGCGGCAGTACTTC.

The chain combines TRBV7-2 with TRBJ2-1; either TRBD1 or TRBD2 may supply D (5 bases each). V lost 5 bases and J 6 bases, leaving 17 bases between the germline ends. This CDR3 is 15 amino acids long. From germline, CDR1 is SGHTA and CDR2 FQGNSA. CDR3 amino acids: CASSIGTIGFNEQFF. DNA for the CDR3: TGTGCCAGCAGCATCGGGACCATTGGGTTCAATGAGCAGTTCTTC.

J is TRBJ2-3 and V is TRBV28; D gene unclear. The germline V and J ends were trimmed by 2 bases and 4 bases, with 4 bases remaining between them. Germline V gene data show CDR1 as MDHEN and CDR2 as SYDVKM. The CDR3 covers 12 residues. The DNA for the CDR3 is TGTGCCAGCAGTTTAGGGTCAGATACGCAGTATTTT. Residues: CASSLGSDTQYF.

This clone has a handful of counts. The chain combines TRBV27 with TRBJ1-2; 9 bases fit TRBD1. Germline V gene data show CDR1 as MNHEY and CDR2 as SMNVEV (reference sequence). V lost 0 bases to trimming and J lost 8 bases; unmatched junction nucleotides: 7. The CDR3 loop spans 15 amino acids. The CDR3 sequence is CASSLSTGGASGYTF. CDR3 DNA sequence: TGTGCCAGCAGTTTATCTACAGGGGGCGCATCGGGCTACACCTTC.

This rearrangement joins TRBV7-6 to TRBJ2-7; 10 nucleotides align to TRBD2. V dropped 2 bases and J dropped 2; count of bases not matched to a gene: 6. CDR3 size: 16 residues. From germline, CDR1 is SGHVS and CDR2 FNYEAQ. CDR3 DNA: TGTGCCAGCAGCTTAAGTACTAGCGGGAAACCCTACGAGCAGTACTTC. Translating gives CASSLSTSGKPYEQYF.

V gene TRBV30 combines with J gene TRBJ2-7; D possibly corresponds to TRBD1 (6 bases). Germline V lookup: CDR1 GTSNPN, CDR2 SVGIG (reference sequence). The CDR3 covers 12 residues. Deletions cut 7 bases from V and 1 base from J, with 11 bases between. The CDR3 region has the DNA TGTGCCTTCCGGGACACTTCCTACGAGCAGTACTTC. It codes for CAFRDTSYEQYF.

The chain links TRBV28 to TRBJ1-5; TRBD1 matches at 7 bases. With 5 bases clipped from V and 0 bases from J, the junction kept 13 bases outside the gene matches. CDR1 and CDR2 (germline): MDHEN, SYDVKM. There are 18 residues in the CDR3. The CDR3 nucleotides are TGTGCCAGCAGTCAAACGCTAATGACAGGGTATAGCAATCAGCCCCAGCATTTT. Protein product: CASSQTLMTGYSNQPQHF.

The rearrangement links TRBV6-1 to TRBJ2-7; D tentatively fits TRBD1 or TRBD2 (5 bases each). V lost 2 bases and J 7 bases, leaving 15 bases between the germline ends. This CDR3 comprises 14 residues. CDR1 and CDR2 from the germline V gene are MNHNS and SASEGT. CDR3 nucleotides: TGTGCCAGCAGTGAATTGACAGAACTAGAGGAGCAGTACTTC. Its protein product is CASSELTELEEQYF.

This chain links TRBV29-1 with TRBJ2-7; TRBD1 matches 7 bases. V trimming: 0 bases; J trimming: 3 bases; junction bases outside the gene matches: 2. This CDR3 is 13 amino acids long. Germline lookup yields CDR1 SQVTM and CDR2 ANQGSEA. The CDR3 DNA sequence: TGCAGCGTTGAAGAGGGACAGTACTACGAGCAGTACTTC. This codes for CSVEEGQYYEQYF.